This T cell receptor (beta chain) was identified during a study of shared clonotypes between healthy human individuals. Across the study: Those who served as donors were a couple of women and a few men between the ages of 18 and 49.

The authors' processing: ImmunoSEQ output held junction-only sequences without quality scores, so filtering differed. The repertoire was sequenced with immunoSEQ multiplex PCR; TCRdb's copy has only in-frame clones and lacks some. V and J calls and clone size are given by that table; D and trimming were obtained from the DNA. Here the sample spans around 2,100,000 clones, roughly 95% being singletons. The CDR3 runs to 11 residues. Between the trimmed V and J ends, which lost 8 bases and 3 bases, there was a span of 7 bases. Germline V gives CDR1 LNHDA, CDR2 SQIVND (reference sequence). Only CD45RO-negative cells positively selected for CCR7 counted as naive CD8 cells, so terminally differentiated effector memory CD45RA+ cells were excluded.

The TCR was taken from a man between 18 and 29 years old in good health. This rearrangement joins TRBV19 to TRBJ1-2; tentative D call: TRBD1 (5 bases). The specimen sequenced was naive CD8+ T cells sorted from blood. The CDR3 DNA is TGTGCCAGTCTAGGGGACTATGGCTACACCTTC. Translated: CASLGDYGYTF.